What follows is one TCR beta chain and its context. Only in-frame clones appear in the TCRdb table, and some are missing; sequencing was by immunoSEQ multiplex PCR. This sample has some 240,000 clones, with approximately 81% found just once. This sample was taken from a study of blood T cell repertoires in COVID-19. The origin of this receptor is a woman aged 50 to 65 who had been exposed to COVID-19. The sequenced sample was PBMCs or T cells enriched from blood (not recorded which).

The CDR3 nucleotides read TGCAGCGCCGCGGCGAACACTGAAGCTTTCTTT. Protein: CSAAANTEAFF. V gene TRBV29-1 combines with J gene TRBJ1-1; D gene unclear. The CDR3 loop spans 11 amino acids. Germline V lookup: CDR1 SQVTM, CDR2 ANQGSEA. V lost 7 bases and J lost 1, with 7 bases in between. The full variable domain, completed using reference TRBV29-1 and TRBJ1-1, is SAVISQKPSRDICQRGTSLTIQCQVDSQVTMMFWYRQQPGQSLTLIATANQGSEATYESGFVIDKFPISRPNLTFSTLTVSNMSPEDSSIYLCSAAANTEAFFGQGTRLTVV.